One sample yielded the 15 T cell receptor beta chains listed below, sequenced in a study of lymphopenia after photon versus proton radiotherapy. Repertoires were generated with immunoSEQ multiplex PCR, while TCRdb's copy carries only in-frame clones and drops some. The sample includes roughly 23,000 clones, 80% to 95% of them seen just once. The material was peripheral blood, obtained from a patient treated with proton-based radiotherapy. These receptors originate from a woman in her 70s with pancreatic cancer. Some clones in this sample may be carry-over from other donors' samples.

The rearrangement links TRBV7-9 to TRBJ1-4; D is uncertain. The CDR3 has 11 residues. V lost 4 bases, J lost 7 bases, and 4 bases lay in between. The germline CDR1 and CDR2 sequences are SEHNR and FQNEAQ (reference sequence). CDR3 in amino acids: CASSSSEKLFF. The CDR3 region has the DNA TGTGCCAGCAGCTCGAGTGAAAAACTGTTTTTT. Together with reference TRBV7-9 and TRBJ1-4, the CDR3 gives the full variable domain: DTGVSQNPRHKITKRGQNVTFRCDPISEHNRLYWYRQTLGQGPEFLTYFQNEAQLEKSRLLSDRFSAERPKGSFSTLEIQRTEQGDSAMYLCASSSSEKLFFGSGTQLSVL.

The CDR3 reads CASSQPLGKQFF. CDR3 coding DNA: TGCGCCAGCAGCCAACCACTAGGGAAGCAGTTCTTC. The V call is TRBV4-1, the J call TRBJ2-1, with D possibly TRBD2 on 5 matching bases. The V gene lost 2 bases and the J gene lost 11 bases, with 10 bases spanning the gap. Germline CDR1 and CDR2: MGHRA and YSYEKL. This CDR3 contains 12 residues.

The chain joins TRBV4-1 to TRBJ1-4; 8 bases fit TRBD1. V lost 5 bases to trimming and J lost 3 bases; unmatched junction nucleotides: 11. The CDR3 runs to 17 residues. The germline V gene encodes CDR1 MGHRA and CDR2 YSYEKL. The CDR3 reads CASSIQGAGGANEKLFF. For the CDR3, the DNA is TGCGCCAGCAGCATCCAGGGGGCTGGTGGAGCTAATGAAAAACTGTTTTTT.

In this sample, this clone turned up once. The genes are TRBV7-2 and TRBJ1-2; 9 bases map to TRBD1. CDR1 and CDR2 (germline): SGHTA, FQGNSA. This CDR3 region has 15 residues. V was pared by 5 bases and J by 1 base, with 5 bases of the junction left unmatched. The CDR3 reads CASSETGGGNYGYTF. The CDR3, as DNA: TGTGCCAGCAGCGAAACAGGGGGCGGTAACTATGGCTACACCTTC.

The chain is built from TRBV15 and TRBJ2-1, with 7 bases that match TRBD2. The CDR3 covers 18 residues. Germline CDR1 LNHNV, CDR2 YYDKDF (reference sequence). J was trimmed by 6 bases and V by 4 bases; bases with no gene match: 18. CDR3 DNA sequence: TGTGCCACCAGCACAGGATTTAAAAATACGCTAGCGGCCAATGAGCAGTTCTTC. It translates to CATSTGFKNTLAANEQFF.

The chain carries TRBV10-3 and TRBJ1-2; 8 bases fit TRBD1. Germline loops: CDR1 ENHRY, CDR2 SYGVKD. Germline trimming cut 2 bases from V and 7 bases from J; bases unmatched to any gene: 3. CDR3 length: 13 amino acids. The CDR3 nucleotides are TGTGCCATCAGTGAGCGGACAGGGTCTGGCTACACCTTC. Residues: CAISERTGSGYTF.

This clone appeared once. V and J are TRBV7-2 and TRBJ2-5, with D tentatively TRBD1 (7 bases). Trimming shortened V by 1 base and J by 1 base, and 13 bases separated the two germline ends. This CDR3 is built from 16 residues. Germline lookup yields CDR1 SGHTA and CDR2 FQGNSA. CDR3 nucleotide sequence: TGTGCCAGCAGCTTAGGACAGGGACTTGGCCAAGAGACCCAGTACTTC. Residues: CASSLGQGLGQETQYF.

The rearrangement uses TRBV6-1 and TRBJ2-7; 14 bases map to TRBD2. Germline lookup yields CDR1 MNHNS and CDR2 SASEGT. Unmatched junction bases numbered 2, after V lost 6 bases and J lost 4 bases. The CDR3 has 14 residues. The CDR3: CASSGTSGSYEQYF. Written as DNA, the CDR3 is TGTGCCAGCAGCGGGACTAGCGGGAGTTACGAGCAGTACTTC.

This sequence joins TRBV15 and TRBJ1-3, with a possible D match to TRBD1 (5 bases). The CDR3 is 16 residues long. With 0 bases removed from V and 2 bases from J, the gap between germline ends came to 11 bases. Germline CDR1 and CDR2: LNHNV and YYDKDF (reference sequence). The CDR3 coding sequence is TGTGCCACCAGCAGAGACAGGGTAATGGCTGGAAACACCATATATTTT. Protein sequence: CATSRDRVMAGNTIYF.

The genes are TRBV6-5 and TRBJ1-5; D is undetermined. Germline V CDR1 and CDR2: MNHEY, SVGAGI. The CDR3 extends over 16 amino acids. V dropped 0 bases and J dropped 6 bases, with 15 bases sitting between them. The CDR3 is CASSYSKDTSRQPQHF. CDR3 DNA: TGTGCCAGCAGTTACTCGAAAGACACTTCCCGTCAGCCCCAGCATTTT.

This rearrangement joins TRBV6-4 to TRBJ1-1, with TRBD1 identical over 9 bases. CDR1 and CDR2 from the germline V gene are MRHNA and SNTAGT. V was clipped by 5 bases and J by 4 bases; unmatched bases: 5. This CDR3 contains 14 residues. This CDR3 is CASSTTGGGTEAFF. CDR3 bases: TGTGCCAGCAGTACCACAGGGGGCGGCACTGAAGCTTTCTTT.

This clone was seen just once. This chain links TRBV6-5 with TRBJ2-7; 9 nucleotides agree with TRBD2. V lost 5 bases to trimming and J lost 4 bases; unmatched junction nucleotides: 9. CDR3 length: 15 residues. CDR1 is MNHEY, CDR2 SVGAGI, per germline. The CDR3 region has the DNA TGTGCCAGCAGTACTCTCGGTAGCGGGAGTTACGAGCAGTACTTC. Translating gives CASSTLGSGSYEQYF.

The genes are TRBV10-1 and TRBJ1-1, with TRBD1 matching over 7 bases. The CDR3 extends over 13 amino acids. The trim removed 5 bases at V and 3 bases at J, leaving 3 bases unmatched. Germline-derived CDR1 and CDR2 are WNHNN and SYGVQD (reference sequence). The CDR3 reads CASSPGGDTEAFF. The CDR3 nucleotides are TGCGCCAGCAGTCCAGGGGGAGACACTGAAGCTTTCTTT.

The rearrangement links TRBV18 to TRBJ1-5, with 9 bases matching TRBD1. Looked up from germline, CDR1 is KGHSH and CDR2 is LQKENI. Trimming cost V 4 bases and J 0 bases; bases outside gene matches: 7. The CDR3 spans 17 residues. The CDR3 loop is CASSLKGTGNSNQPQHF. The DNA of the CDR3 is TGTGCCAGCTCACTTAAGGGGACAGGGAATAGCAATCAGCCCCAGCATTTT.

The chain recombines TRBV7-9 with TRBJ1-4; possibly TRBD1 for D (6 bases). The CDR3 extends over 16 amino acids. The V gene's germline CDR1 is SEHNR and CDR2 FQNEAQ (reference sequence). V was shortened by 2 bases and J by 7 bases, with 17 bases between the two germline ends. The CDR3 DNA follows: TGTGCCAGCAGCTTAATGGGGGGCGGGGTTCCTGAAAAACTGTTTTTT. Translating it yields CASSLMGGGVPEKLFF.